This is a list of T cell receptor beta chains from one sample in a study of CD8 T cells in Susac syndrome. TCRdb fed the immunoSEQ multiplex PCR reads into MiXCR, producing one record per CDR3 protein. The data hold 130,000 to 150,000 distinct CDR3 sequences, with about 94% observed a single time. Material for sequencing was CD4+ T cells from PBMCs. Receptors were obtained from a human donor with Susac syndrome. Each CDR3 is given with its conserved first and last residue. A D gene is named only where the DNA matches it firmly.

j_gene	d_gene	v_gene	CDR3nt	CDR3aa
TRBJ1-4	NA	TRBV10-3	TGTGCCATCAGCGAAGATGAGGGAAAACTGTTTTTT	CAISEDEGKLFF
TRBJ2-3	NA	TRBV7-2	TGTGCCAGCAGCTTCAAGGCTCCGGGGAGCACAGATACGCAGTATTTT	CASSFKAPGSTDTQYF
TRBJ1-1	TRBD1	TRBV6-5	TGTGCCAGCAGTCCTCGACAGGGGAAGACTGAAGCTTTCTTT	CASSPRQGKTEAFF
TRBJ1-2	TRBD1	TRBV29-1	TGCAGCGTTCTGGACAGGGCATTGTATGGCTACACCTTC	CSVLDRALYGYTF
TRBJ1-1	NA	TRBV24-1	TGTGCCACCAGTGACAACCGGGACACTGAAGCTTTCTTT	CATSDNRDTEAFF
TRBJ2-7	TRBD1	TRBV7-9	TGTGCCAGCAGCTCCAGCTGGCGGGACAGGGGAATCTACGAGCAGTACTTC	CASSSSWRDRGIYEQYF
TRBJ1-1	NA	TRBV12-3/TRBV12-4	TGTGCCAGCAGGAACCCGGGGACTGAAGCTTTCTTT	CASRNPGTEAFF
TRBJ1-2	TRBD1	TRBV20-1	TGCAGTGCTTCTCTTCGACAGGGGGCGCCAAGAGGCTACACCTTC	CSASLRQGAPRGYTF
TRBJ2-3	NA	TRBV5-1	TGCGCCAGCAGCTTGGAGAGGGGCGATACGCAGTATTTT	CASSLERGDTQYF
TRBJ2-7	NA	TRBV29-1	TGCAGCGTTGCTGAAAGCGAGACTTACGAGCAGTACTTC	CSVAESETYEQYF
TRBJ1-2	NA	TRBV28	TGTGCCAGCAGTTTAAGGACAATACTACAGGGCTATGGCTACACCTTC	CASSLRTILQGYGYTF